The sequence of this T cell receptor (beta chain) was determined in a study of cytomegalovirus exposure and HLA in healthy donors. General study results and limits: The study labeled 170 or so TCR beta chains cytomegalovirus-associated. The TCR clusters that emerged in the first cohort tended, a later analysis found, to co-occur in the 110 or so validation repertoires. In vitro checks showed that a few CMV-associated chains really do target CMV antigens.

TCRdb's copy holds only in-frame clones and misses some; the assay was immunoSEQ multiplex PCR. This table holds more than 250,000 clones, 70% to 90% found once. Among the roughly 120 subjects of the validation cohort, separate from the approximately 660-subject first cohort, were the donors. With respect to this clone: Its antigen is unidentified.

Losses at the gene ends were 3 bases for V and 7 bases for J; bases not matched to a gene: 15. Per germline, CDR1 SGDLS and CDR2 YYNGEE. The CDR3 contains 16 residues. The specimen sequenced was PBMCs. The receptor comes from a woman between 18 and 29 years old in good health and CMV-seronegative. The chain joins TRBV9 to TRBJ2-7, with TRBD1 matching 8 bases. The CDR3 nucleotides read TGTGCCAGCAGCGGGGGCACCGGGACAGGTCCCGGGGAGCAGTACTTC. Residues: CASSGGTGTGPGEQYF.